This TCR beta chain derives from a study of blood T cell repertoires in COVID-19. Study-level background: Acute and convalescent COVID-19 specimens originated in the United States, Italy and Spain. Sources were T cells, B-cell-depleted T cells, or PBMCs; the material itself was cDNA or gDNA.

The CDR3 is 18 residues long. V shed 3 bases, J shed 1 base, and the junction held 9 bases outside the gene matches. Looked up from germline, CDR1 is SGHTA and CDR2 is FQGNSA. Original methodology: Cell counts per sample came from amplifying reference gene primers. Profiling relied on immunoSEQ multiplex PCR, and the TCRdb table lists in-frame clones only, not all of them. V and J calls and clone size are given by that table; D and trimming were obtained from the DNA. The sample yields 150,000 to 200,000 clones, 75% to 85% seen once. Followed over time, Seattle patients had been enrolled while infection was active. This clone came up a few times.

Sample: peripheral blood. This receptor was identified in a woman in her 40s with COVID-19, enrolled during active disease. The chain recombines TRBV7-2 with TRBJ2-7; TRBD2 agrees at 13 bases. The chain's CDR3 is CASSFRGTSGDTSYEQYF. The CDR3 DNA is TGTGCCAGCAGCTTTAGGGGGACTAGCGGGGACACTTCCTACGAGCAGTACTTC. The whole variable domain, filled in from reference TRBV7-2 and TRBJ2-7, reads GAGVSQSPSNKVTEKGKDVELRCDPISGHTALYWYRQSLGQGLEFLIYFQGNSAPDKSGLPSDRFSAERTGGSVSTLTIQRTQQEDSAVYLCASSFRGTSGDTSYEQYFGPGTRLTVT.